What follows are 14 T cell receptor beta chains derived from one specimen sequenced in a study of cytomegalovirus exposure and HLA in healthy donors. The PCR made use of 60 Vbeta and 13 Jbeta primers. Here immunoSEQ multiplex PCR was the method, and the copy in TCRdb shows in-frame clones only, minus some. Of 100,000 to 150,000 clones listed, less than 85% are singletons. The sequenced sample was PBMCs. The receptors stem from a man aged 30-40 years in good health and CMV-seropositive.

The chain is built from TRBV21-1 and TRBJ2-2; the table names TRBD1, a call not compared with the DNA. TRBV21-1 represents a pseudogene. The CDR3 is made up of 17 amino acids. CDR3 in amino acids: CASSKVPRDRVTGELFF. CDR3 sequence (DNA): TGTGCCAGCAGCAAAGTCCCCCGGGACAGGGTAACCGGGGAGCTGTTTTTT.

This sequence joins TRBV27 and TRBJ2-3; D may be TRBD2 (5 bases). V lost 7 bases and J 7 bases, leaving 18 bases between the germline ends. This CDR3 has 14 amino acids. Germline CDR1 MNHEY, CDR2 SMNVEV (reference sequence). This CDR3 reads CASTLTPGGYTQYF. CDR3 nucleotides: TGTGCCAGCACCCTAACCCCAGGAGGATATACGCAGTATTTT.

V and J are TRBV11-2 and TRBJ1-3; D unclear. The length of the CDR3 is 15 residues. Trimming left V 3 bases short and J 4 bases short, with 13 bases between. CDR1 and CDR2 from the germline V gene are SGHAT and FQNNGV. The CDR3 reads CASSFRGIGGNTIYF. CDR3 coding DNA: TGTGCCAGCAGCTTTCGGGGTATTGGGGGAAACACCATATATTTT.

This rearrangement joins TRBV10-3 to TRBJ1-2; D gene ambiguous. This CDR3 is built from 15 residues. Germline lookup yields CDR1 ENHRY and CDR2 SYGVKD. Trimming removed 0 bases from V and 4 bases from J, with 12 bases in between. CDR3: CAISESSPTSYGYTF. The DNA for the CDR3 is TGTGCCATCAGTGAGTCTTCCCCCACAAGCTATGGCTACACCTTC.

The chain has TRBV18 and TRBJ2-5, with D perhaps TRBD1 (6 bases). The CDR3 runs to 17 residues. Germline V gene lookup returns CDR1 KGHSH and CDR2 LQKENI. V lost 2 bases, J lost 4 bases, and 20 bases lay in between. The CDR3 DNA reads as TGTGCCAGCTCACCAATGCTTGGGACATTAAAAGGAGAGACCCAGTACTTC. Translating it yields CASSPMLGTLKGETQYF.

This chain joins TRBV7-9 and TRBJ2-1; 7 nucleotides align to TRBD2. The CDR3 is 15 amino acids. The V segment lost 1 base and the J segment 9 bases; nucleotides outside the gene matches: 9. Germline V gene sequence: CDR1 SEHNR, CDR2 FQNEAQ (reference sequence). CDR3 DNA sequence: TGTGCCAGCAGCTTAGAAGGGTGGGGGGGTAGTGAGCAGTTCTTC. It is translated as CASSLEGWGGSEQFF.

About this clone: At one end the junction does not follow the germline gene, possibly because of a read error. The chain combines TRBV7-9 with TRBJ2-2, with 10 bases lining up with TRBD1. The CDR3 consists of 16 residues. The V gene's germline CDR1 is SEHNR and CDR2 FQNEAQ (reference sequence). CDR3 residues: CSSSARQGADTGELFF. The CDR3 DNA is TGTTCCAGCAGCGCAAGACAGGGGGCAGACACCGGGGAGCTGTTTTTT.

The chain combines TRBV9 with TRBJ1-2; TRBD1 matches at 8 bases. The CDR3 covers 14 residues. V shed 3 bases and J 3 bases; nucleotides not matched to a gene: 4. Germline CDR1 is SGDLS and CDR2 is YYNGEE. This chain's CDR3 is CASSDSGGDYGYTF. DNA for the CDR3: TGTGCCAGCAGCGATTCAGGGGGCGACTATGGCTACACCTTC.

Only a few counts were recorded for this clone. The V gene is TRBV10-3, the J gene TRBJ2-1; TRBD2 matches at 13 bases. This CDR3 is 17 amino acids long. V dropped 0 bases and J dropped 8; count of bases not matched to a gene: 7. In germline, CDR1 is ENHRY, CDR2 SYGVKD. The CDR3 DNA follows: TGTGCCATCAGTGAGTCATTTACTAGCGGGGGGGCCTATGAGCAGTTCTTC. Its protein product is CAISESFTSGGAYEQFF.

The rearrangement uses TRBV6-1 and TRBJ1-1; D not certain. The CDR3 contains 15 residues. V lost 0 bases to trimming and J lost 5 bases, with 13 bases between them. Germline V CDR1 and CDR2: MNHNS, SASEGT. The CDR3 sequence: CASSEAGWATTEAFF. CDR3 in DNA: TGTGCCAGCAGTGAAGCGGGTTGGGCAACGACTGAAGCTTTCTTT.

The chain couples TRBV28 to TRBJ1-6; no reliable D call. V shed 7 bases and J shed 0 bases, with 13 bases lying between them. Germline V lookup: CDR1 MDHEN, CDR2 SYDVKM. The CDR3 contains 16 residues. CDR3 amino acids: CASMEWASSYNSPLHF. The CDR3 DNA sequence: TGTGCCAGCATGGAATGGGCGAGCTCCTATAATTCACCCCTCCACTTT.

This chain joins TRBV10-3 and TRBJ2-3, with 8 nucleotides matching TRBD2. V shed 6 bases and J 0 bases; nucleotides not matched to a gene: 2. The length of the CDR3 is 14 residues. Germline V gives CDR1 ENHRY, CDR2 SYGVKD. CDR3: CAIRVAGSTDTQYF. DNA of the CDR3: TGTGCCATCAGAGTAGCGGGGAGCACAGATACGCAGTATTTT.

V usage is TRBV6-1 and J usage is TRBJ1-5, with 9 nucleotides matching TRBD1. CDR3 length: 14 amino acids. V shed 7 bases and J 1 base; nucleotides not matched to a gene: 2. Per germline, CDR1 MNHNS and CDR2 SASEGT. DNA of the CDR3: TGTGCCAGCATACAGGGGGCGAGCAATCAGCCCCAGCATTTT. Translation: CASIQGASNQPQHF.

The chain has TRBV28 and TRBJ1-1, with 7 positions matching TRBD1. With 4 bases clipped from V and 2 bases from J, the junction kept 4 bases outside the gene matches. This CDR3 has 14 residues. Per the germline V gene, CDR1 is MDHEN and CDR2 is SYDVKM. The CDR3 sequence is CASSYRGPNTEAFF. For the CDR3, the DNA is TGTGCCAGCAGTTACAGGGGACCCAACACTGAAGCTTTCTTT.